The entry that follows covers one T cell receptor beta chain sequence. The antigen remains undetermined. Data came from immunoSEQ multiplex PCR; TCRdb stores just in-frame clones and leaves some out. This listing includes about 140,000 clones. The data were obtained in a study of T cell responses to AZD1222 COVID-19 vaccine. The CDR3 loop spans 12 amino acids. Trimming cost V 1 base and J 4 bases, with 4 bases left between them. The germline V gene has CDR1 ENHRY and CDR2 SYGVKD. Points from the study as a whole: Sampling that yielded the repertoires occurred only after the peak T cell response. Most donors were white British and more were female, and clonal diversity was possibly underestimated. Receipt of two AZD1222 doses was followed by a rise in Spike-specific TCR breadth and depth. The CD4 TCRs associated with vaccination extended across spike and predominated at 160-218 and 743-854.

The gene calls are TRBV10-3 and TRBJ1-2, with D uncertain. The receptor was isolated from an adult in good health. The sample consisted of peripheral blood. DNA for the CDR3: TGTGCCATCAGTGAGTTGGGCTATGGCTACACCTTC. Protein sequence: CAISELGYGYTF.